One sample yielded the 7 T cell receptor beta chains listed below, sequenced in a study of T cell repertoires in cytomegalovirus infection (dated by TCRdb to the late 2010s). The data were produced on an Illumina HiSeq 1500. TCRdb passed the public sequencing reads through fastp at Q25 and MiXCR, retaining productive beta sequences. All rows with the same CDR3 protein become a single entry with the most common DNA and genes. For this sample the table gives hundreds of thousands of distinct CDR3 sequences, of which about 33% were detected only once. The ten largest clones represent roughly a sixth of the sample. Antigens of these TCRs are unknown. In light of the paper, this sample's treatment or condition label describes: in vitro stimulation with specific CMV peptide epitopes to enrich CMV-specific T cells. Sequences were derived from cultured PBMCs, sampled from culture after CMV antigen stimulation. All receptors come from a human donor in good health (CMV status not recorded). Some clones in this sample may be carry-over from other donors' samples.

This clonotype has only a few counts. The chain has TRBV6-1 and TRBJ2-3; TRBD1 or TRBD2 may be the D gene (7 bases each). V gave up 6 bases and J gave up 4 bases, with 23 bases separating them. This CDR3 is built from 17 residues. CDR1 is MNHNS and CDR2 is SASEGT in the germline V gene. The CDR3 DNA is TGTGCCAGCAGGAGACTACCCACAGGGGAGGGGCCAGATACGCAGTATTTT. Translated, it gives CASRRLPTGEGPDTQYF.

This clonotype is medium-sized (0.01 to 0.1%) within its sample. The chain links TRBV7-2 to TRBJ2-1; D is perhaps TRBD1 or TRBD2 (5 bases each). Germline loops: CDR1 SGHTA, CDR2 FQGNSA. The CDR3 is 16 residues long. The V and J ends lost 8 bases and 7 bases respectively, with 24 bases between them. CDR3: CASRDLLGPSWNEQFF. CDR3 DNA: TGTGCCAGCCGGGACCTCCTAGGCCCAAGCTGGAATGAGCAGTTCTTC.

V usage is TRBV12-3 or TRBV12-4 and J usage is TRBJ1-5; unclear D gene. The CDR3 runs 13 residues. The germline V and J ends were trimmed by 3 bases and 9 bases, with 12 bases remaining between them. CDR3 DNA: TGTGCCAGCAGTTTGCAGGCAGTGCCGCCCCAGCATTTT. Translation gives CASSLQAVPPQHF.

This clonotype has a handful of counts. V is TRBV29-1 and J is TRBJ1-2; 9 nucleotides match TRBD1. This CDR3 comprises 13 residues. Germline CDR1 and CDR2: SQVTM and ANQGSEA. V lost 5 bases and J lost 8; bases outside the gene matches: 9. The CDR3 bases are TGCAGCGTTATTGGACAGGGGACGGGGGGCTACACCTTC. The encoded protein is CSVIGQGTGGYTF.

This clonotype appeared once. The chain employs TRBV20-1 and TRBJ2-5; D uncertain. The germline V gene has CDR1 DFQATT and CDR2 SNEGSKA (reference sequence). This CDR3 contains 13 residues. V lost 5 bases to trimming and J lost 5 bases, with 15 bases between them. CDR3 nucleotide sequence: TGCAGTGCTGCCATTATTGACTGGGAGACCCAGTACTTC. Translated: CSAAIIDWETQYF.

In its sample, this clonotype was seen a few times. The V call is TRBV7-2, the J call TRBJ2-7; D is undetermined. CDR1 SGHTA and CDR2 FQGNSA come from the germline V gene. The CDR3 consists of 15 residues. The ends were cut back, 5 bases at V and 1 base at J, with 15 bases in the middle. CDR3 in amino acids: CASSLEDGISYEQYF. Written as DNA, the CDR3 is TGTGCCAGCAGCCTTGAAGACGGTATATCCTACGAGCAGTACTTC. Using reference TRBV7-2 and TRBJ2-7 for the parts outside the CDR3, the full variable domain is GAGVSQSPSNKVTEKGKDVELRCDPISGHTALYWYRQSLGQGLEFLIYFQGNSAPDKSGLPSDRFSAERTGGSVSTLTIQRTQQEDSAVYLCASSLEDGISYEQYFGPGTRLTVT.

This clonotype was detected a few times. The chain recombines TRBV7-6 with TRBJ1-2, with a weak D call TRBD1 (5 bases). CDR3 length: 16 amino acids. Deletions cut 1 base from V and 6 bases from J, with 18 bases between. CDR1 and CDR2 from the germline V gene are SGHVS and FNYEAQ. CDR3 sequence (DNA): TGTGCCAGCAGCTTAGGTTCAGGGCTAGGGAACAATGGCTACACCTTC. Its protein product is CASSLGSGLGNNGYTF. Variable domain in full (rest from reference TRBV7-6 and TRBJ1-2): GAGVSQSPRYKVTKRGQDVALRCDPISGHVSLYWYRQALGQGPEFLTYFNYEAQQDKSGLPNDRFSAERPEGSISTLTIQRTEQRDSAMYRCASSLGSGLGNNGYTFGSGTRLTVV.